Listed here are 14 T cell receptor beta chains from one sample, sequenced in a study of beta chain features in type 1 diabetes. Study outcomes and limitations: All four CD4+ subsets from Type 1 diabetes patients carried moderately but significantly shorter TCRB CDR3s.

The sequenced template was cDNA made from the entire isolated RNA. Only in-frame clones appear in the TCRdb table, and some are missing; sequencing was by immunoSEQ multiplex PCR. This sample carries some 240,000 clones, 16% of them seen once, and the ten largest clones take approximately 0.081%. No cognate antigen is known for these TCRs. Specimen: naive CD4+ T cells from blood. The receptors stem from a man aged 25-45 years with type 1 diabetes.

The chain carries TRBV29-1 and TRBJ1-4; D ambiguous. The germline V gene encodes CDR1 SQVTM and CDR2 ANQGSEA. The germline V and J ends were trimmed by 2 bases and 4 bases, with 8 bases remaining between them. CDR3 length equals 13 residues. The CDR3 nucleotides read TGCAGCGTTGAATTACAGTTTAATGAAAAACTGTTTTTT. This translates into CSVELQFNEKLFF.

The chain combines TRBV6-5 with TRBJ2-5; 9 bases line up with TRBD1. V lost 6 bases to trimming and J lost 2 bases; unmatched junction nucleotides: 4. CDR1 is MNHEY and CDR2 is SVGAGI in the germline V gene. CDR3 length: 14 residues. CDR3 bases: TGTGCCAGCAGATTACAGGGGGCACAAGAGACCCAGTACTTC. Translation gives CASRLQGAQETQYF.

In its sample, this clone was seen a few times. CDR3 residues: CASSQGFTNTEAFF. The CDR3 nucleotides are TGTGCCAGCAGCCAGGGTTTTACGAACACTGAAGCTTTCTTT. The chain is built from TRBV4-2 and TRBJ1-1; D call uncertain. V lost 3 bases and J 1 base, leaving 9 bases between the germline ends. The length of the CDR3 is 14 residues. The V gene's germline CDR1 is LGHNA and CDR2 YNFKEQ.

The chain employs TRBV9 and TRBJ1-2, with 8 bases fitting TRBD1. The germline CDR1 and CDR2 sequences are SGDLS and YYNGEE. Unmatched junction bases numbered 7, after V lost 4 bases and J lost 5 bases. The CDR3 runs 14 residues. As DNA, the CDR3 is TGTGCCAGCAGCCCCGACAGGGGTCCGTATGGCTACACCTTC. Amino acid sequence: CASSPDRGPYGYTF.

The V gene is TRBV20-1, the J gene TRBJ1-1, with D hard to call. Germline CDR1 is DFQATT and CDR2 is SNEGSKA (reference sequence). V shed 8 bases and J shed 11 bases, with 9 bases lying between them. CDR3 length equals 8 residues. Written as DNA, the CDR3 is TGCAGTCCCCGTGGCGCTTTCTTT. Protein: CSPRGAFF.

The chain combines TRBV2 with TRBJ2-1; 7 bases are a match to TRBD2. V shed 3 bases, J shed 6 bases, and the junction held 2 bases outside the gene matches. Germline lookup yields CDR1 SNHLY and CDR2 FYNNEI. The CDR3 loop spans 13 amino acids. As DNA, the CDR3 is TGTGCCAGCAGTGAGCGACTAGCCAATGAGCAGTTCTTC. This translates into CASSERLANEQFF.

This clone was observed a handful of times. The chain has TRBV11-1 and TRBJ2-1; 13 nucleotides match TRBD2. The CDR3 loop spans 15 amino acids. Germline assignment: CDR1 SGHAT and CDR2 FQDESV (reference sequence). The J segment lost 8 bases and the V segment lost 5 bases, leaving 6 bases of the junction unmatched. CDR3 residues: CASSILAGGPYEQFF. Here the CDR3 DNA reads TGTGCCAGCAGCATACTAGCGGGAGGGCCCTATGAGCAGTTCTTC.

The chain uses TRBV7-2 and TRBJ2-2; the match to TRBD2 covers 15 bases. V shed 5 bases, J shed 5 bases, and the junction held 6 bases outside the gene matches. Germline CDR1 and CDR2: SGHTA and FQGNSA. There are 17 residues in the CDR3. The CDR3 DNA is TGTGCCAGCAGCCGGACTAGCGGGAGGGCTCAGACCGGGGAGCTGTTTTTT. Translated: CASSRTSGRAQTGELFF.

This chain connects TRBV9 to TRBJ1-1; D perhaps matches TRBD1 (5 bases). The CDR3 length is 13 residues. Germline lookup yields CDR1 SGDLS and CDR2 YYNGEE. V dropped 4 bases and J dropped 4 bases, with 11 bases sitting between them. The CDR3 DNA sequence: TGTGCCAGCAGCTTCAGCGGGGGCACTGAAGCTTTCTTT. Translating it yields CASSFSGGTEAFF.

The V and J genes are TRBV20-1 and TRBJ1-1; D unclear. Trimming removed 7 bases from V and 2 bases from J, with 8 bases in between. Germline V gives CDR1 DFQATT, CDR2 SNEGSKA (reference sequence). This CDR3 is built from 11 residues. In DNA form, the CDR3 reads TGCAGTGAGCAGTTTAACACTGAAGCTTTCTTT. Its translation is CSEQFNTEAFF.

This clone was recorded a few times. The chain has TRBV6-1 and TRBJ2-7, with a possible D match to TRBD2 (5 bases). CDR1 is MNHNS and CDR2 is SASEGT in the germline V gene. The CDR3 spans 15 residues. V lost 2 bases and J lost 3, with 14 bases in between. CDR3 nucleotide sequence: TGTGCCAGCAGTGAAAGTGGAGGTCGCGGCTACGAGCAGTACTTC. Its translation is CASSESGGRGYEQYF.

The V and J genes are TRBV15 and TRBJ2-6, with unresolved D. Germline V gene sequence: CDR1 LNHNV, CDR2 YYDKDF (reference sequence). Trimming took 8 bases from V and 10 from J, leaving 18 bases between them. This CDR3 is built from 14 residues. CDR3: CATRHVQTKNVLTF. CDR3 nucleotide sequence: TGTGCCACCCGCCACGTTCAGACAAAAAACGTCCTGACTTTC.

The CDR3 is CASSPRGANEKLFF. Written as DNA, the CDR3 is TGTGCCAGCAGCCCCCGGGGGGCTAATGAAAAACTGTTTTTT. V is TRBV9 and J is TRBJ1-4; the D gene is possibly TRBD1 (5 bases). The CDR3 runs 14 residues. Trimming took 4 bases from V and 3 from J, leaving 10 bases between them. Germline CDR1 is SGDLS and CDR2 is YYNGEE.

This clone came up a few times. CDR3 sequence (DNA): TGTGCCAGCTCACCTTCCGGGAGACAAGAGACCCAGTACTTC. This sequence encodes CASSPSGRQETQYF. J is TRBJ2-5 and V is TRBV18; D possibly corresponds to TRBD2 (6 bases). V dropped 3 bases and J dropped 2 bases, with 10 bases sitting between them. Germline CDR1 reads KGHSH; CDR2 reads LQKENI. The length of the CDR3 is 14 residues. The full variable domain, completed using reference TRBV18 and TRBJ2-5, is NAGVMQNPRHLVRRRGQEARLRCSPMKGHSHVYWYRQLPEEGLKFMVYLQKENIIDESGMPKERFSAEFPKEGPSILRIQQVVRGDSAAYFCASSPSGRQETQYFGPGTRLLVL.